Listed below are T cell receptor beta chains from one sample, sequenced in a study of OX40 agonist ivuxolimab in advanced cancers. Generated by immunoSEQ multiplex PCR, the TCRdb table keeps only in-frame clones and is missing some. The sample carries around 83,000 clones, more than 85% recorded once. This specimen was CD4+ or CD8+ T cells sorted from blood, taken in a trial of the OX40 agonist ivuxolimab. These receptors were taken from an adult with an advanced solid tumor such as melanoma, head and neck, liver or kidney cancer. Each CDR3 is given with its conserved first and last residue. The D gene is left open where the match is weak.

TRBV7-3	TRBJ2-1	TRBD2	CASSLGTSGNEQFF	TGTGCCAGCAGCTTAGGGACTAGCGGCAATGAGCAGTTCTTC
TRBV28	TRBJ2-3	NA	CASIDSSTDTQYF	TGTGCCAGCATTGATAGTAGCACAGATACGCAGTATTTT
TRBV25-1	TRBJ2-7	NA	CASSDGGRYEQYF	TGTGCCAGCAGTGACGGGGGCCGCTACGAGCAGTACTTC
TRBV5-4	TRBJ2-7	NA	CASSLASSYEQYF	TGTGCCAGCAGCTTGGCCAGCTCCTACGAGCAGTACTTC
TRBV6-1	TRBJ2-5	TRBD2	CASSEGGSGKETQYF	TGTGCCAGCAGTGAAGGCGGGAGCGGGAAGGAGACCCAGTACTTC
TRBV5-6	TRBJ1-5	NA	CASSLAAATGFWGNQPQHF	TGTGCCAGCAGCTTGGCCGCCGCGACAGGATTTTGGGGCAATCAGCCCCAGCATTTT
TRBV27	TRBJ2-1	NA	CASSAYNEQFF	TGTGCCAGCAGTGCGTACAATGAGCAGTTCTTC
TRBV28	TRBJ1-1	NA	CASSLSGGNTEAFF	TGTGCCAGCAGTTTATCGGGCGGTAACACTGAAGCTTTCTTT
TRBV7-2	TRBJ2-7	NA	CASSLEGVGSYEQYF	TGTGCCAGCAGCTTAGAAGGAGTGGGCTCATACGAGCAGTACTTC
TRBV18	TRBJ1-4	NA	CASSPRGRGEKLFF	TGTGCCAGCTCACCAAGGGGCAGAGGTGAAAAACTGTTTTTT